The source of this T cell receptor beta chain is a study of vaccination and CD4 T cells after COVID-19. The Oncomine TCR Beta short-read assay was applied to DNA of cultured CD4+ T cells. MiXCR was run by TCRdb on the PCR reads, yielding one entry per CDR3 protein. The sample includes 20,000 to 25,000 distinct CDR3 sequences, 49% of them seen just once. From germline, CDR1 is SGHDT and CDR2 YYEEEE. This CDR3 comprises 14 residues. The germline V and J ends were trimmed by 0 bases and 5 bases, with 11 bases remaining between them. Regarding treatment: roughly 10-day PBMC culture with coronavirus spike peptide pools or control peptides (ViraFEST assay). About this clonotype: Its antigen is still unknown.

The V gene is TRBV5-6, the J gene TRBJ2-5, with D tentatively TRBD1 or TRBD2 (5 bases each). This receptor was identified in a human donor who had recovered from COVID-19. Sequenced input: CD4+ T cells from blood, cultured in vitro. CDR3 in amino acids: CASSLGDVMETQYF. The CDR3, as DNA: TGTGCCAGCAGCTTGGGGGACGTTATGGAGACCCAGTACTTC. Variable domain in full (rest from reference TRBV5-6 and TRBJ2-5): DAGVTQSPTHLIKTRGQQVTLRCSPKSGHDTVSWYQQALGQGPQFIFQYYEEEERQRGNFPDRFSGHQFPNYSSELNVNALLLGDSALYLCASSLGDVMETQYFGPGTRLLVL.